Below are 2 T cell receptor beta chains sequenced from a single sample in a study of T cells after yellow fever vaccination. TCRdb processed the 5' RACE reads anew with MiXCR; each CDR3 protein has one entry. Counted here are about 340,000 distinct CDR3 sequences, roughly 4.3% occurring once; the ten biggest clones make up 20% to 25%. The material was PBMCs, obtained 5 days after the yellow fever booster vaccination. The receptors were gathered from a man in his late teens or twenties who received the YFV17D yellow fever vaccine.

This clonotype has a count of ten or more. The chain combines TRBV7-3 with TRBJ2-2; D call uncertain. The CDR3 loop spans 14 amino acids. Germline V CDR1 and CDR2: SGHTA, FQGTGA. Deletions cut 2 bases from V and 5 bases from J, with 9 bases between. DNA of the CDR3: TGTGCCAGCAGCTTAGTAGGGCGAACCGGGGAGCTGTTTTTT. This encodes CASSLVGRTGELFF. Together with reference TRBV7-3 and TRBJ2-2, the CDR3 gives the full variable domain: GAGVSQTPSNKVTEKGKYVELRCDPISGHTALYWYRQSLGQGPEFLIYFQGTGAADDSGLPNDRFFAVRPEGSVSTLKIQRTERGDSAVYLCASSLVGRTGELFFGEGSRLTVL.

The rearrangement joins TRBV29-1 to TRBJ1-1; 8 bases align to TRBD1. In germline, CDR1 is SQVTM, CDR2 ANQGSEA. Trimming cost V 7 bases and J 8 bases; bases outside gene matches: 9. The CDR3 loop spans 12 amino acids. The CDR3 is CSGQLNRGEAFF. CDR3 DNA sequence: TGCAGCGGACAACTCAACAGGGGGGAAGCTTTCTTT.